This passage covers 23 T cell receptor beta chains from one sample sequenced in a study of cytomegalovirus exposure and HLA in healthy donors. PCR used 60 Vbeta primers and 13 Jbeta primers. Clones were sequenced by immunoSEQ multiplex PCR, and TCRdb holds only the in-frame ones, with some missing. The table includes more than 110,000 clones, approximately 83% detected once. The sequenced sample was PBMCs. The receptor source for this set is a man aged 35 to 55 in good health and CMV-seropositive.

This clone was seen a single time. The V call is TRBV7-3, the J call TRBJ2-1, with D perhaps TRBD1 (6 bases). V lost 5 bases to trimming and J lost 1 base, with 12 bases between them. The CDR3 has 15 amino acids. CDR1 is SGHTA and CDR2 is FQGTGA in the germline V gene. CDR3 in DNA: TGTGCCAGCAGCGGCGGACAGCCGTCCTACAATGAGCAGTTCTTC. This codes for CASSGGQPSYNEQFF.

The rearrangement joins TRBV9 to TRBJ1-2; no definite D call. CDR3 length: 18 amino acids. With 0 bases removed from V and 1 base from J, the gap between germline ends came to 19 bases. The germline V gene has CDR1 SGDLS and CDR2 YYNGEE. In DNA form, the CDR3 reads TGTGCCAGCAGCGTAGCCCCAGCCGGCGGTTGGATTAACTATGGCTACACCTTC. This sequence encodes CASSVAPAGGWINYGYTF.

The rearrangement links TRBV9 to TRBJ2-1, with 12 bases fitting TRBD2. The ends lost 4 bases at V and 4 bases at J; junction bases unmatched: 3. Germline CDR1 reads SGDLS; CDR2 reads YYNGEE. The CDR3 is made up of 15 amino acids. The CDR3, as DNA: TGTGCCAGCAGCTCCCTAGCGGGAGGGTACAATGAGCAGTTCTTC. This encodes CASSSLAGGYNEQFF.

Note on this clone: Other nucleotide sequences in the sample specify the same CDR3. This sequence joins TRBV27 and TRBJ1-3, with D perhaps matching TRBD1 (6 bases). The CDR3 spans 14 residues. The V end was cut by 6 bases, the J end by 1 base, with 10 bases between. The germline gives CDR1 MNHEY, CDR2 SMNVEV (reference sequence). The CDR3 DNA reads as TGTGCCAGCAGGGGGGCTGGGTCTGGAAACACCATATATTTT. Its translation is CASRGAGSGNTIYF.

This chain links TRBV13 with TRBJ2-2; 9 bases map to TRBD1. The germline CDR1 and CDR2 sequences are PRHDT and FYEKMQ (reference sequence). The junction had 7 bases not matched to a gene; V was cut back by 5 bases and J by 6 bases. This CDR3 has 15 residues. The CDR3 DNA reads as TGTGCCAGCAGCACAGAGGGACAGGGTCCCGGGGAGCTGTTTTTT. Encoded protein: CASSTEGQGPGELFF. Together with reference TRBV13 and TRBJ2-2, the CDR3 gives the full variable domain: AAGVIQSPRHLIKEKRETATLKCYPIPRHDTVYWYQQGPGQDPQFLISFYEKMQSDKGSIPDRFSAQQFSDYHSELNMSSLELGDSALYFCASSTEGQGPGELFFGEGSRLTVL.

This chain links TRBV7-9 with TRBJ1-2; D is undetermined. The V end was cut by 1 base, the J end by 1 base, with 13 bases between. The CDR3 loop spans 16 amino acids. Germline assignment: CDR1 SEHNR and CDR2 FQNEAQ (reference sequence). CDR3: CASSLEVWRINYGYTF. CDR3 in DNA: TGTGCCAGCAGCTTAGAGGTTTGGCGGATTAACTATGGCTACACCTTC.

In DNA, the CDR3 is TGTGCCTGGACCCTCGGGGAGGGAGGACAGCCCCAGCATTTT. Translated, it gives CAWTLGEGGQPQHF. V gene TRBV30 combines with J gene TRBJ1-5; no clear D gene. This CDR3 has 14 residues. From germline, CDR1 is GTSNPN and CDR2 SVGIG (reference sequence). With 4 bases removed from V and 7 bases from J, the gap between germline ends came to 17 bases. The full variable domain, rest sourced from reference TRBV30 and TRBJ1-5, is SQTIHQWPATLVQPVGSPLSLECTVEGTSNPNLYWYRQAAGRGLQLLFYSVGIGQISSEVPQNLSASRPQDRQFILSSKKLLLSDSGFYLCAWTLGEGGQPQHFGDGTRLSIL.

V gene TRBV18 combines with J gene TRBJ2-7, with D perhaps TRBD2 (6 bases). CDR3 length: 14 residues. Trimming left V 5 bases short and J 3 bases short, with 14 bases between. The germline CDR1 and CDR2 sequences are KGHSH and LQKENI. CDR3 DNA: TGTGCCAGCTCAGAGGGAGGCCAAGACTACGAGCAGTACTTC. Translated, it gives CASSEGGQDYEQYF.

V is TRBV4-1 and J is TRBJ1-2; 7 bases match TRBD1. V shed 2 bases, J shed 6 bases, and the junction held 9 bases outside the gene matches. CDR1 is MGHRA, CDR2 YSYEKL, per germline. This CDR3 comprises 15 residues. CDR3 sequence reads: CASSQTIDRAHGYTF. The CDR3 region has the DNA TGCGCCAGCAGCCAAACCATAGACAGGGCCCATGGCTACACCTTC.

The rearrangement links TRBV5-6 to TRBJ2-3, with 8 bases that match TRBD1. Looked up from germline, CDR1 is SGHDT and CDR2 is YYEEEE. The CDR3 loop spans 14 amino acids. Trimming cost V 3 bases and J 4 bases; bases outside gene matches: 4. This CDR3 reads CASSWQQGADTQYF. The CDR3 DNA reads TGTGCCAGCAGCTGGCAACAGGGGGCAGATACGCAGTATTTT.

The chain joins TRBV4-3 to TRBJ1-3; D call uncertain. Germline V CDR1 and CDR2: LGHNA, YSLEER. The CDR3 length is 13 residues. The ends were cut back, 0 bases at V and 8 bases at J, with 8 bases in the middle. The CDR3 DNA is TGCGCCAGCAGCCAAGATAGAGGGTACACCATATATTTT. It is translated as CASSQDRGYTIYF.

V is TRBV11-3 and J is TRBJ1-1, with TRBD1 as a possible D gene (5 bases). V shed 4 bases and J shed 0 bases, with 9 bases lying between them. This CDR3 is 14 amino acids long. Germline values: CDR1 SGHNT, CDR2 YENEEA. In nucleotides, the CDR3 is TGTGCCAGCAGCTCGGACAACATGAACACTGAAGCTTTCTTT. Translated: CASSSDNMNTEAFF. Together with reference TRBV11-3 and TRBJ1-1, the CDR3 gives the full variable domain: EAGVVQSPRYKIIEKKQPVAFWCNPISGHNTLYWYLQNLGQGPELLIRYENEEAVDDSQLPKDRFSAERLKGVDSTLKIQPAELGDSAVYLCASSSDNMNTEAFFGQGTRLTVV.

In its sample, this clone was seen a few times. The V call is TRBV16, the J call TRBJ1-1; the D gene is possibly TRBD1 (6 bases). Germline loops: CDR1 KGHSY, CDR2 FQNENV. V gave up 1 base and J gave up 4 bases, with 7 bases separating them. There are 13 residues in the CDR3. In DNA, the CDR3 is TGTGCCAGCAGCCAATTACAGGGCACTGAAGCTTTCTTT. Translated: CASSQLQGTEAFF. Variable domain in full (rest from reference TRBV16 and TRBJ1-1): GEEVAQTPKHLVRGEGQKAKLYCAPIKGHSYVFWYQQVLKNEFKFLISFQNENVFDETGMPKERFSAKCLPNSPCSLEIQATKLEDSAVYFCASSQLQGTEAFFGQGTRLTVV.

This sequence joins TRBV2 and TRBJ1-6; 7 bases are a match to TRBD1. Germline V gene lookup returns CDR1 SNHLY and CDR2 FYNNEI. The CDR3 is 13 residues long. V was pared by 7 bases and J by 10 bases, with 7 bases of the junction left unmatched. CDR3: CASKGDSGSPLHF. The CDR3 bases are TGTGCCAGCAAGGGGGACAGCGGCTCACCCCTCCACTTT.

V gene TRBV4-3 combines with J gene TRBJ2-7, with 8 bases lining up with TRBD2. J gave up 5 bases and V 2 bases, and 8 bases lay outside the gene matches. This CDR3 spans 15 amino acids. Germline CDR1 is LGHNA and CDR2 is YSLEER. CDR3 protein: CASSQLSGTRHEQYF. The CDR3 DNA sequence: TGCGCCAGCAGCCAACTTAGCGGGACGAGACACGAGCAGTACTTC.

This clone was counted a few times. The rearrangement joins TRBV15 to TRBJ2-3, with 9 bases matching TRBD1. Trimming removed 3 bases from V and 3 bases from J; junction bases left unmatched: 4. The V gene's germline CDR1 is LNHNV and CDR2 YYDKDF (reference sequence). CDR3 length: 15 amino acids. CDR3 coding DNA: TGTGCCACCAGCAGGGACAGGGGTCTTACAGATACGCAGTATTTT. This translates into CATSRDRGLTDTQYF.

The chain combines TRBV6-6 with TRBJ1-5; 8 bases agree with TRBD1. CDR3 length equals 15 residues. J was trimmed by 4 bases and V by 6 bases; bases with no gene match: 8. Germline values: CDR1 MNHNY, CDR2 SVGAGI (reference sequence). CDR3 nucleotides: TGTGCCAGCAGGTCCAGGGGGCTCGAGAATCAGCCCCAGCATTTT. Translated, it gives CASRSRGLENQPQHF.

This clone was seen a handful of times. This chain joins TRBV18 and TRBJ2-3; D is perhaps TRBD2 (6 bases). Germline V lookup: CDR1 KGHSH, CDR2 LQKENI. CDR3 length: 16 residues. V lost 8 bases and J 0 bases, leaving 18 bases between the germline ends. The chain's CDR3 is CASRAAHSGSTDTQYF. CDR3 coding DNA: TGTGCCAGCCGGGCGGCGCATAGCGGAAGCACAGATACGCAGTATTTT.

This chain links TRBV5-1 with TRBJ1-2; the D gene is possibly TRBD1 (6 bases). CDR3 size: 13 residues. The germline V gene encodes CDR1 SGHRS and CDR2 YFSETQ. The ends were cut back, 1 base at V and 6 bases at J, with 10 bases in the middle. This CDR3 is CASSLLSGDGYTF. CDR3 in DNA: TGCGCCAGCAGCTTGCTGTCAGGGGATGGCTACACCTTC.

The gene calls are TRBV7-3 and TRBJ1-1; D possibly corresponds to TRBD1 (6 bases). CDR3 size: 14 residues. V lost 5 bases to trimming and J lost 9 bases, with 19 bases between them. CDR1 SGHTA and CDR2 FQGTGA come from the germline V gene. In nucleotides, the CDR3 is TGTGCCAGCAGCCTCGATCGGGGGGCAGGGAAAGCTTTCTTT. Translated: CASSLDRGAGKAFF.

DNA of the CDR3: TGTGCCAGCAGTGACCCGCCAGGGGTCGCTTATGGCTACACCTTC. Translated: CASSDPPGVAYGYTF. The chain combines TRBV6-1 with TRBJ1-2; D may be TRBD1 (6 bases). Germline V gives CDR1 MNHNS, CDR2 SASEGT. The CDR3 length is 15 residues. V lost 3 bases and J 5 bases, leaving 16 bases between the germline ends.

The J gene is TRBJ2-5, the V gene TRBV6-5; D perhaps matches TRBD1 (5 bases). V was shortened by 2 bases and J by 4 bases, with 8 bases between the two germline ends. This CDR3 has 13 amino acids. Germline CDR1 is MNHEY and CDR2 is SVGAGI. The CDR3 protein is CASSYGAAETQYF. The CDR3 coding sequence is TGTGCCAGCAGTTACGGGGCAGCAGAGACCCAGTACTTC.

This chain uses TRBV7-9 with TRBJ2-3, with D perhaps TRBD2 (5 bases). Germline V lookup: CDR1 SEHNR, CDR2 FQNEAQ (reference sequence). Between the trimmed V and J ends, which lost 5 bases and 5 bases, there was a span of 14 bases. CDR3 size: 14 residues. CDR3 DNA sequence: TGTGCCAGCAGCCCGGGATGGAGCGGAGATACGCAGTATTTT. Residues: CASSPGWSGDTQYF.